This T cell receptor beta chain comes out of a study of brain T cells in children with intractable seizures. Findings and limits, study-wide: HCMV serostatus was not known, and viral specificity came from CDR3 similarity only. Clones missing pre-surgery may reflect undersampling of that blood sample.

At least one anti-epileptic drug was given before surgery. Germline V CDR1 and CDR2: MDHEN, SYDVKM. The CDR3 totals 13 residues. Trimming took 5 bases from V and 2 from J; bases not matched to a gene: 3. Only in-frame clones appear in the TCRdb table, and some are missing; sequencing was by immunoSEQ multiplex PCR. The data contain around 80,000 clones, approximately 90% of them singletons. Regarding this clone: What it binds is unknown.

The sample here was peripheral blood, taken at surgery. The source of this sequence is a girl aged 2-10 years with Rasmussen encephalitis and intractable seizures. This chain connects TRBV28 to TRBJ2-7; 7 bases are a match to TRBD2. CDR3 in amino acids: CASSAGVPYEQYF. CDR3 in DNA: TGTGCCAGCAGTGCGGGAGTCCCCTACGAGCAGTACTTC.